This T cell receptor (beta chain) was sequenced during a study of CXCR3-negative and CXCR3-positive naive CD8 T cells. CD45RO-CCR7+CD27+CD95- defined naive CD8+ T cells. 5' RACE that incorporated UMI labels was used to prepare the TRB cDNA libraries. For each CDR3 protein, TCRdb gives one entry from its re-call of the 5' RACE reads, without DNA. This repertoire comprises tens of thousands of distinct CDR3 sequences; its ten largest clones make up about 4.3%. This sequence was found in a human donor in good health. Some clones in this sample may be carry-over from other donors' samples. The sequencing sample was made of naive CXCR3- CD8+ T cells from blood. Stated subset: CD45RO-CCR7+CD27+CD95- naive CD8+ T cells lacking CXCR3 (TNR3-).

The CDR3 protein is CASSAGWDEQFF. The J gene is TRBJ2-1, the V gene TRBV9. The CDR3 length is 12 residues. CDR1 and CDR2 from the germline V gene are SGDLS and YYNGEE.